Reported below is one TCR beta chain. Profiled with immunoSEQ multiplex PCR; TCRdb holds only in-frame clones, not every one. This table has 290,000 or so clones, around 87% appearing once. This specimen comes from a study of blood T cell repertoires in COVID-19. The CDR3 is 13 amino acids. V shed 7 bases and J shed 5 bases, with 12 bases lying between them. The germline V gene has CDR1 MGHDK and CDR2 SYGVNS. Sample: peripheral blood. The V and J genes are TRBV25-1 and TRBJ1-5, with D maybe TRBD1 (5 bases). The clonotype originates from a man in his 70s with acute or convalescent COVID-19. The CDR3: CASTGGSDQPQHF. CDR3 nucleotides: TGTGCCAGCACCGGGGGGTCCGATCAGCCCCAGCATTTT.